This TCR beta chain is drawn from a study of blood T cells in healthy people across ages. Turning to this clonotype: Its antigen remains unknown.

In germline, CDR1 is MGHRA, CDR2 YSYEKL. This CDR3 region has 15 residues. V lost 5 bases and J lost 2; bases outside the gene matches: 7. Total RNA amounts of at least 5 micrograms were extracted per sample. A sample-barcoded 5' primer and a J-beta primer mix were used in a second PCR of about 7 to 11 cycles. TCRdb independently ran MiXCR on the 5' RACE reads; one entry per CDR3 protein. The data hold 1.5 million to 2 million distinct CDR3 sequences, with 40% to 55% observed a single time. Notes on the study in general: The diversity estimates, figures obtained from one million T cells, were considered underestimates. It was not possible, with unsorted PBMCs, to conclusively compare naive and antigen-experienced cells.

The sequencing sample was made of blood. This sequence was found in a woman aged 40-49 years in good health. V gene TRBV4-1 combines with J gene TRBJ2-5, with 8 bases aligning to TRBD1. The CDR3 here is CASSEQDRAQETQYF. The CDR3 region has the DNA TGCGCCAGCAGCGAGCAGGACAGGGCTCAAGAGACCCAGTACTTC.